The rows below give T cell receptor beta chains drawn from one sample of a study of T cell responses to AZD1222 COVID-19 vaccine. Produced via immunoSEQ multiplex PCR; TCRdb's table is partial and in-frame only. The sample includes roughly 100,000 clones, 84% of them seen just once. The specimen was peripheral blood, collected on day 0 of AZD1222 vaccination. The receptor set was obtained from an adult in good health. Each CDR3 is given with its conserved first and last residue. Fields, in order: clone size, V gene, D gene, J gene, CDR3 protein, CDR3 DNA. The D gene is left open where the match is weak. The size of a clone is reported for some rows only, either as once, few or many, or as a class for expanded clones.

>-|TRBV11-3|-|TRBJ1-4
CASSFQGGNEKLFF
TGTGCCAGCAGCTTCCAGGGTGGGAATGAAAAACTGTTTTTT
>-|TRBV12-3/TRBV12-4|-|TRBJ2-1
CASSRSNEQFF
TGTGCCAGCAGCCGTTCCAATGAGCAGTTCTTC
>-|TRBV7-8|-|TRBJ2-3
CASSLGRSTDTQYF
TGTGCCAGCAGCTTGGGACGGAGCACAGATACGCAGTATTTT
>-|TRBV7-2|-|TRBJ1-5
CASSQDRPSISNQPQHF
TGTGCCAGCAGCCAAGACCGACCTTCCATCAGCAATCAGCCCCAGCATTTT
>-|TRBV19|TRBD1|TRBJ1-6
CASSLRTGKKANNSPLHF
TGTGCCAGTAGTCTCCGGACAGGGAAGAAGGCCAATAATTCACCCCTCCACTTT
>-|TRBV28|-|TRBJ1-5
CASSLFFGYSNQPQHF
TGTGCCAGCAGTTTATTTTTTGGCTATAGCAATCAGCCCCAGCATTTT
>-|TRBV12-3/TRBV12-4|-|TRBJ1-5
CASSFQNQPQHF
TGTGCCAGCAGTTTTCAGAATCAGCCCCAGCATTTT
>-|TRBV11-3|-|TRBJ1-2
CASSAKQAGGGYTF
TGTGCCAGCAGCGCCAAACAGGCGGGGGGAGGCTACACCTTC
>-|TRBV12-3/TRBV12-4|-|TRBJ2-1
CASNGGRINEQFF
TGTGCCAGCAACGGGGGACGGATCAATGAGCAGTTCTTC
>-|TRBV7-9|TRBD1|TRBJ2-3
CASSSGTGGSTDTQYF
TGTGCCAGCAGCTCCGGGACAGGGGGAAGCACAGATACGCAGTATTTT
>-|TRBV18|-|TRBJ2-1
CASSPPTRNEQFF
TGTGCCAGCTCACCACCGACGAGGAATGAGCAGTTCTTC
>-|TRBV18|TRBD1|TRBJ2-7
CASSPLIRGKHEQYF
TGTGCCAGCTCACCACTCATCAGGGGGAAACACGAGCAGTACTTC
>-|TRBV7-2|TRBD1|TRBJ2-2
CASSQRTGANTGELFF
TGTGCCAGCAGCCAGCGGACAGGAGCGAACACCGGGGAGCTGTTTTTT
>-|TRBV28|-|TRBJ1-5
CASSSKDRINQPQHF
TGTGCCAGCAGTTCGAAAGACAGGATCAATCAGCCCCAGCATTTT
>once|TRBV7-9|-|TRBJ1-1
CASSLGVGSMNTEAFF
TGTGCCAGCAGCCTCGGGGTAGGCTCCATGAACACTGAAGCTTTCTTT
>-|TRBV10-3|TRBD1|TRBJ1-4
CAIRSGTGYEKLFF
TGTGCCATCAGATCCGGGACAGGGTATGAAAAACTGTTTTTT
>-|TRBV19|TRBD1|TRBJ1-3
CASSIQTGGSGNTIYF
TGTGCCAGTAGTATCCAGACAGGGGGCTCTGGAAACACCATATATTTT
>-|TRBV28|-|TRBJ1-5
CASSLKPGSGNQPQHF
TGTGCCAGCAGTTTAAAACCTGGGAGTGGCAATCAGCCCCAGCATTTT
>-|TRBV19|-|TRBJ1-4
CASQTVTNHEKLFF
TGTGCCAGCCAGACAGTGACGAATCACGAAAAACTGTTTTTT
>-|TRBV19|-|TRBJ1-2
CASSRAGPNYGYTF
TGTGCCAGTAGTAGGGCGGGTCCTAACTATGGCTACACCTTC
>many|TRBV6-2/TRBV6-3|TRBD1|TRBJ1-2
CASSYQGQGGYTF
TGTGCCAGCAGTTACCAGGGACAGGGTGGCTACACCTTC
>-|TRBV19|-|TRBJ1-1
CASERRMNTEAFF
TGTGCCAGCGAAAGGAGAATGAACACTGAAGCTTTCTTT
>-|TRBV7-2|-|TRBJ1-3
CASSSTASSGNTIYF
TGTGCCAGCAGTTCGACAGCGAGCTCTGGAAACACCATATATTTT
>-|TRBV19|-|TRBJ1-5
CASGRRVGNQPQHF
TGTGCCAGTGGGAGGAGGGTCGGCAATCAGCCCCAGCATTTT
>-|TRBV9|TRBD2|TRBJ2-5
CASSVVGGRETQYF
TGTGCCAGCAGCGTAGTGGGAGGGCGGGAGACCCAGTACTTC
>once|TRBV3-1/TRBV3-2|-|TRBJ1-1
CASSQEGGNTEAFF
TGTGCTAGCAGCCAAGAGGGTGGGAACACTGAAGCTTTCTTT
>-|TRBV21-1|-|TRBJ1-1
CASSKAEERMNTEAFF
TGTGCCAGCAGCAAAGCAGAGGAGAGAATGAACACTGAAGCTTTCTTT
>-|TRBV12-5|TRBD2|TRBJ2-5
CASGLLLAGQETQYF
TGTGCTAGTGGTTTGCTACTAGCGGGACAAGAGACCCAGTACTTC
>-|TRBV25-1|-|TRBJ2-2
CASSDRDINTGELFF
TGTGCCAGCAGTGATAGGGACATAAACACCGGGGAGCTGTTTTTT
>-|TRBV4-3|-|TRBJ1-1
CASSQGHRNTEAFF
TGCGCCAGCAGCCAAGGACACCGGAACACTGAAGCTTTCTTT
>-|TRBV4-1|-|TRBJ2-6
CASSQGETSSGANVLTF
TGCGCCAGCAGCCAAGGGGAAACAAGTTCTGGGGCCAACGTCCTGACTTTC
>-|TRBV19|-|TRBJ1-2
CASNKLGGESYGYTF
TGTGCCAGTAATAAACTGGGGGGGGAAAGCTATGGCTACACCTTC
>-|TRBV7-2|TRBD1|TRBJ1-4
CASSLAPRDRDEKLFF
TGTGCCAGCAGCTTAGCGCCCCGAGACAGGGATGAAAAACTGTTTTTT
>few|TRBV28|-|TRBJ1-1
CASSLSSGAGTEAFF
TGTGCCAGCAGTTTATCGTCAGGGGCGGGCACTGAAGCTTTCTTT
>-|TRBV5-1|TRBD1|TRBJ1-2
CASSQDRGRLGYTF
TGCGCCAGCAGCCAAGACAGGGGGCGACTTGGCTACACCTTC
>few|TRBV12-3/TRBV12-4|-|TRBJ2-5
CASSSSGPETQYF
TGTGCCAGCAGTAGTAGCGGTCCGGAGACCCAGTACTTC
>-|TRBV27|-|TRBJ1-5
CASSLITGKQPQHF
TGTGCCAGCAGTTTGATTACAGGGAAACAGCCCCAGCATTTT
>-|TRBV19|-|TRBJ2-4
CASGRQKDIQYF
TGTGCCAGTGGAAGGCAGAAGGACATTCAGTACTTC
>once|TRBV19|-|TRBJ1-1
CASSIGLGGNTEAFF
TGTGCCAGTAGTATTGGACTCGGGGGCAACACTGAAGCTTTCTTT
>-|TRBV18|-|TRBJ1-1
CASSPRRNTEAFF
TGTGCCAGCTCACCAAGACGGAACACTGAAGCTTTCTTT
>-|TRBV4-2|TRBD2|TRBJ2-5
CASSQDLVAGGQETQYF
TGTGCCAGCAGCCAAGATCTTGTAGCGGGGGGGCAAGAGACCCAGTACTTC
>once|TRBV4-3|-|TRBJ1-5
CASSHDLHRVREPQHF
TGCGCCAGCAGCCACGATCTACACAGGGTGAGGGAGCCCCAGCATTTT
>once|TRBV19|TRBD2|TRBJ2-3
CASSIFLAGVTDTQYF
TGTGCCAGTAGTATTTTCCTAGCGGGAGTAACAGATACGCAGTATTTT
>-|TRBV10-3|TRBD1|TRBJ1-1
CAISTDRGRTEAFF
TGTGCCATCAGTACCGACAGGGGGCGGACTGAAGCTTTCTTT
>-|TRBV27|TRBD1|TRBJ2-7
CASRRTGTSYEQYF
TGTGCCAGCAGGAGGACAGGGACCTCCTACGAGCAGTACTTC
>-|TRBV7-3|TRBD1|TRBJ2-2
CASSQDRDRANTGELFF
TGTGCCAGCAGCCAAGACCGGGACAGGGCGAACACCGGGGAGCTGTTTTTT